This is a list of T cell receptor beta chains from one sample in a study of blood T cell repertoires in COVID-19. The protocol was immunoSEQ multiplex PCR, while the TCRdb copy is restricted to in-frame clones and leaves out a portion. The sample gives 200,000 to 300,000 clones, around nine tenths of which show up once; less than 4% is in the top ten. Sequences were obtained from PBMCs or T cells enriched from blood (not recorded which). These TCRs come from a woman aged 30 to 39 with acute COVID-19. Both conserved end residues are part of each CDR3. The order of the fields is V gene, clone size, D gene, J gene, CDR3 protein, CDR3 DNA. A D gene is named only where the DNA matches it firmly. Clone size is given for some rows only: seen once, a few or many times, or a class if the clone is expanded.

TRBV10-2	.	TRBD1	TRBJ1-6	CASKGDRDSYNSPLHF	TGCGCCAGCAAAGGGGACCGGGACAGCTATAATTCACCCCTCCACTTT
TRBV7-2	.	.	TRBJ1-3	CASSHLGQRHTIYF	TGTGCCAGCAGCCATTTGGGGCAGAGGCACACCATATATTTT
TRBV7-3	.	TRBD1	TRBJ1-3	CASSPTGGPGNTIYF	TGTGCCAGCAGCCCGACAGGGGGTCCTGGAAACACCATATATTTT
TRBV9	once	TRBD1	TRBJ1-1	CASSRGFSGQGYSNTEAFF	TGTGCCAGCAGCCGAGGCTTTTCGGGACAGGGGTATTCCAACACTGAAGCTTTCTTT
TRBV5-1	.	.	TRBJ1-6	CASRQGTSPLHF	TGCGCCAGCAGGCAGGGAACTTCACCCCTCCACTTT
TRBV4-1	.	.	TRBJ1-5	CASSQEEVAQPQHF	TGCGCCAGCAGCCAAGAAGAGGTAGCTCAGCCCCAGCATTTT
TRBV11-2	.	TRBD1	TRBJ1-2	CASSLGQGPIGYTF	TGTGCCAGCAGCCTGGGACAGGGACCTATCGGCTACACCTTC
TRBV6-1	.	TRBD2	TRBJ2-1	CASSELAGYNEQFF	TGTGCCAGCAGTGAACTAGCGGGGTACAATGAGCAGTTCTTC
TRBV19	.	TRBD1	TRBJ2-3	CASDKQGRSTDTQYF	TGTGCCAGCGATAAACAGGGGCGAAGCACAGATACGCAGTATTTT
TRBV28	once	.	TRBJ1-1	CASSLRSTRWPEAFF	TGTGCCAGCAGTTTAAGGTCGACACGATGGCCTGAAGCTTTCTTT
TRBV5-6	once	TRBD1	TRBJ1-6	CASSLDWDRGPSPLHF	TGTGCCAGCAGCTTGGATTGGGACAGGGGGCCTTCACCCCTCCACTTT
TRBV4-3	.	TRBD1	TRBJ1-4	CASSQDSGTGGRKLFF	TGCGCCAGCAGCCAAGATTCAGGGACAGGGGGCCGAAAACTGTTTTTT
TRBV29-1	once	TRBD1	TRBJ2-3	CSVEDSDRALDTQYF	TGCAGCGTTGAAGATTCGGACAGGGCCTTAGATACGCAGTATTTT
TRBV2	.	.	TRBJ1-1	CASTPGPRGTEAFF	TGTGCCAGCACCCCGGGGCCGCGGGGCACTGAAGCTTTCTTT
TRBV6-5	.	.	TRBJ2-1	CASTRDPIREQFF	TGTGCCAGCACCCGAGACCCGATCAGGGAGCAGTTCTTC
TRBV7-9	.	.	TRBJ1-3	CASSSDSNGNTIYF	TGTGCCAGCAGCTCGGACAGTAATGGAAACACCATATATTTT
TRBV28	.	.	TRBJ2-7	CASSSEQVSHYEQYF	TGTGCCAGCAGTTCGGAACAGGTTTCCCACTACGAGCAGTACTTC
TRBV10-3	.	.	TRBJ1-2	CAISTDGRGGYTF	TGTGCCATCAGTACGGACGGGAGAGGTGGCTACACCTTC
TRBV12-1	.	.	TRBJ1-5	CASSFIGTPYSNQPQHF	TGTGCCAGCAGCTTTATTGGGACACCTTATAGCAATCAGCCCCAGCATTTT
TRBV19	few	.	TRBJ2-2	CAVSGLGTGELFF	TGTGCCGTGTCCGGGTTGGGCACCGGGGAGCTGTTTTTT
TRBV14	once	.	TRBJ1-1	CASSQDRGFNTEAFF	TGTGCCAGCAGCCAAGACCGAGGGTTTAACACTGAAGCTTTCTTT
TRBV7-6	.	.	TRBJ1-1	CASSSTDRNTEAFF	TGTGCCAGCAGCTCGACAGACAGGAACACTGAAGCTTTCTTT